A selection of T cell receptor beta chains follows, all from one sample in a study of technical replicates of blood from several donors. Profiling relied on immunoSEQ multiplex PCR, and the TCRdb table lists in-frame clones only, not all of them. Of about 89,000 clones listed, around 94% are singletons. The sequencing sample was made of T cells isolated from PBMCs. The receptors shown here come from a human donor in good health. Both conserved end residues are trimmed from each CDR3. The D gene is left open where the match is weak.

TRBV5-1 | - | ASSLVGSAYTEAF
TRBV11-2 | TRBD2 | TSSFSGRAYTDTQY
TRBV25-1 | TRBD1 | ASSEGQGKHEQY
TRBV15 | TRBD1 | ATSSDRGFPSYNEQF
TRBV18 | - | ASSPGQIGTDTQY
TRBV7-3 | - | ASSFSDTDTQY
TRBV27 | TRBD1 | ASSFGTGGPGRTEAF
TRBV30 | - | AWSVGDSNEKLF
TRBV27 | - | ASSLGLYGELF
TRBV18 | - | ASSPWRGQGDGEQY
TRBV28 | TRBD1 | ASSLTTTSQGGGYT
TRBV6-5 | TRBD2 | ASSSLAGGNTGELF
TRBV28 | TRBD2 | ASSLWGGDEQY
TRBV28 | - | ASSLAGRSTEAF
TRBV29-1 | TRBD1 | SVAETGQDQATQY
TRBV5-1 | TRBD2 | ASRAPSAGDQDTQY
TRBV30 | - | AWSVYRVRPEAF
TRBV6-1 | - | ASSEAGMNTEAF
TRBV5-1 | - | ASSLGVALTGELF
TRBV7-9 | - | ASSGSYEQY
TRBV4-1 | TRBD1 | ASSQDRVGSQGAHYNEQF
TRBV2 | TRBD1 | ARTGTANTGELF